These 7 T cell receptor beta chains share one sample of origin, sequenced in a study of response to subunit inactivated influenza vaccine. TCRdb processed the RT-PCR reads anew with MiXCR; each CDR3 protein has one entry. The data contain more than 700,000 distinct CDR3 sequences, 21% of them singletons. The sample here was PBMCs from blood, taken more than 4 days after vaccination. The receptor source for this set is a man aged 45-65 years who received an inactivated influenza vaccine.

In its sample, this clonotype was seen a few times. CDR3 in amino acids: CATSGSSYEKLFF. CDR3 sequence (DNA): TGTGCCACCAGCGGATCCAGTTACGAAAAACTGTTTTTT. The chain recombines TRBV15 with TRBJ1-4; D not resolved. The germline V gene encodes CDR1 LNHNV and CDR2 YYDKDF (reference sequence). The CDR3 is 13 residues long. Deletions cut 5 bases from V and 8 bases from J, with 12 bases between.

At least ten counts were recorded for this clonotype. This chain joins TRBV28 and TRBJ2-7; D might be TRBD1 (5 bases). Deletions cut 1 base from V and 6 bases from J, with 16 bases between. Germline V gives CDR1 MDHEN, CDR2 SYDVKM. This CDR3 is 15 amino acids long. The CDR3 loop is CASSLFPQGRGEQYF. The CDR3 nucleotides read TGTGCCAGCAGTTTATTCCCCCAGGGTAGAGGCGAGCAGTACTTC.

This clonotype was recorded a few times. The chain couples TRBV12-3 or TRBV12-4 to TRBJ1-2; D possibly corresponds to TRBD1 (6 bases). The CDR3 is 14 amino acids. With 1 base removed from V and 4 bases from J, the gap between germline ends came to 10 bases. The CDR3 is CASSLVQGLYGYTF. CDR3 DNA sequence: TGTGCCAGCAGTTTAGTACAGGGCCTCTATGGCTACACCTTC.

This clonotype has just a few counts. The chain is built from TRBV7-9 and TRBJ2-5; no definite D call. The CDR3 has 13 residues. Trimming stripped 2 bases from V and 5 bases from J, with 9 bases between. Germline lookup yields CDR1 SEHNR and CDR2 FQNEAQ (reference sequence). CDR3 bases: TGTGCCAGCAGCTTAAGATTGGGGGAGACCCAGTACTTC. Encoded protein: CASSLRLGETQYF.

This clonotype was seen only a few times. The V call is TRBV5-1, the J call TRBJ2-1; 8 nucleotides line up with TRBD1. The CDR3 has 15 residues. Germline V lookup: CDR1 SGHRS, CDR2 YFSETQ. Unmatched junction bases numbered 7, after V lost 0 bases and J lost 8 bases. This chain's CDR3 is CASSLGTGNGDEQFF. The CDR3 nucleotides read TGCGCCAGCAGCTTGGGGACAGGGAATGGTGATGAGCAGTTCTTC.

CDR3 sequence: CSARDRRATNEKLFF. The CDR3 bases are TGCAGTGCTAGAGATCGACGGGCAACTAATGAAAAACTGTTTTTT. This chain connects TRBV20-1 to TRBJ1-4; D is unclear. The CDR3 sequence is 15 residues long. Germline loops: CDR1 DFQATT, CDR2 SNEGSKA (reference sequence). V dropped 0 bases and J dropped 0 bases, with 8 bases sitting between them.

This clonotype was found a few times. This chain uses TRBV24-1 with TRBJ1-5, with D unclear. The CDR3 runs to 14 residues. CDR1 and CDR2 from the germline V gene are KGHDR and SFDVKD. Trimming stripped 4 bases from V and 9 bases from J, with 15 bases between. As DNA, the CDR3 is TGTGCCACCAGTGAAGACGCGATTTTCGGGCCCCAGCATTTT. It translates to CATSEDAIFGPQHF.